One sample yielded the 30 T cell receptor beta chains listed below, sequenced in a study of cytomegalovirus exposure and HLA in healthy donors. With 60 Vbeta and 13 Jbeta primers, the PCR was carried out. Measured with immunoSEQ multiplex PCR; TCRdb has only the in-frame clones, and not every one. Here the sample spans 90,000 to 100,000 clones, roughly four fifths being singletons. The sample taken for sequencing was PBMCs. These receptors all come from a woman aged 55-69 years in good health and CMV-seropositive.

V usage is TRBV11-3 and J usage is TRBJ2-7; no clear D gene. The CDR3 sequence is 12 residues long. V was shortened by 0 bases and J by 5 bases, with 5 bases between the two germline ends. CDR1 and CDR2 from the germline V gene are SGHNT and YENEEA. CDR3 in DNA: TGTGCCAGCAGCTTAGATAGCAACGAGCAGTACTTC. Encoded protein: CASSLDSNEQYF.

V and J are TRBV28 and TRBJ2-7, with 7 bases lining up with TRBD2. The CDR3 extends over 15 amino acids. Germline V CDR1 and CDR2: MDHEN, SYDVKM. The ends lost 5 bases at V and 7 bases at J; junction bases unmatched: 14. The CDR3 DNA reads as TGTGCCAGCAGTATGGTGGGAGGGCCCTCAAGGGAGCAGTACTTC. Its protein product is CASSMVGGPSREQYF.

This sequence joins TRBV12-2 and TRBJ1-2; no DNA check was done on the table's D call, TRBD1. TRBV12-2 is assigned pseudogene status. The CDR3 consists of 16 residues. The CDR3 protein is CASRPKTGNYNYGYTF. Written as DNA, the CDR3 is TGTGCAAGTCGCCCTAAGACAGGGAATTATAACTATGGCTACACCTTC.

The gene calls are TRBV19 and TRBJ1-1; 7 bases match TRBD1. Germline V gene data show CDR1 as LNHDA and CDR2 as SQIVND (reference sequence). This CDR3 comprises 14 residues. V trimming: 8 bases; J trimming: 1 base; junction bases outside the gene matches: 7. CDR3 loop: CASSLTGANTEAFF. In DNA, the CDR3 is TGTGCCAGTTCTCTCACAGGGGCGAACACTGAAGCTTTCTTT. The entire variable domain, with the rest obtained from reference TRBV19 and TRBJ1-1, is as follows: DGGITQSPKYLFRKEGQNVTLSCEQNLNHDAMYWYRQDPGQGLRLIYYSQIVNDFQKGDIAEGYSVSREKKESFPLTVTSAQKNPTAFYLCASSLTGANTEAFFGQGTRLTVV.

This chain connects TRBV20-1 to TRBJ1-5; possibly TRBD1 for D (5 bases). Trimming removed 6 bases from V and 6 bases from J, with 6 bases in between. This CDR3 has 10 amino acids. Germline loops: CDR1 DFQATT, CDR2 SNEGSKA (reference sequence). The CDR3 DNA is TGCAGTGCCGGGGGTCAGCCCCAGCATTTT. This codes for CSAGGQPQHF.

The chain is built from TRBV5-6 and TRBJ2-7; 7 bases agree with TRBD1. Germline CDR1 SGHDT, CDR2 YYEEEE. V dropped 3 bases and J dropped 2; count of bases not matched to a gene: 5. The CDR3 length is 14 residues. CDR3 coding DNA: TGTGCCAGCAGCTCCAGGACAGGAGCCTACGAGCAGTACTTC. Encoded protein: CASSSRTGAYEQYF.

The gene calls are TRBV4-1 and TRBJ2-2, with D tentatively TRBD1 (5 bases). Germline V gene data show CDR1 as MGHRA and CDR2 as YSYEKL. CDR3 length equals 13 residues. Trimming left V 1 base short and J 6 bases short, with 6 bases between. The DNA of the CDR3 is TGCGCCAGCAGCCAAGTCAGGGCCGGGGAGCTGTTTTTT. Translated, it gives CASSQVRAGELFF.

The chain has TRBV7-3 and TRBJ2-2, with D possibly matching TRBD2 (5 bases). The length of the CDR3 is 15 residues. Trimming removed 4 bases from V and 4 bases from J, with 13 bases in between. Germline-derived CDR1 and CDR2 are SGHTA and FQGTGA. The CDR3 nucleotides read TGTGCCAGCAGCTCGAGCCGGGATGGCACCGGGGAGCTGTTTTTT. Its translation: CASSSSRDGTGELFF.

V is TRBV25-1 and J is TRBJ1-1, with D maybe TRBD1 (5 bases). In germline, CDR1 is MGHDK, CDR2 SYGVNS. The CDR3 consists of 13 residues. Trimming removed 8 bases at V and 0 bases at J, with 10 bases between. CDR3 sequence reads: CASSRDMNTEAFF. The CDR3 region has the DNA TGTGCCAGCTCCAGGGATATGAACACTGAAGCTTTCTTT.

The rearrangement links TRBV5-1 to TRBJ2-1; 8 bases line up with TRBD2. Losses at the gene ends were 4 bases for V and 0 bases for J; bases not matched to a gene: 3. The CDR3 has 15 residues. Germline V gene lookup returns CDR1 SGHRS and CDR2 YFSETQ. CDR3 residues: CASSVSGSSYNEQFF. In DNA, the CDR3 is TGCGCCAGCAGCGTGAGCGGGAGCTCCTACAATGAGCAGTTCTTC.

J is TRBJ2-3 and V is TRBV5-1, with TRBD2 as a possible D gene (5 bases). Per the germline V gene, CDR1 is SGHRS and CDR2 is YFSETQ. The CDR3 consists of 14 residues. The V end was cut by 6 bases, the J end by 1 base, with 12 bases between. CDR3 in DNA: TGCGCCAGCAAGGTCAGCGGAGGCACAGATACGCAGTATTTT. Protein product: CASKVSGGTDTQYF.

The chain employs TRBV2 and TRBJ1-4, with TRBD1 matching 7 bases. The CDR3 has 14 residues. The V and J ends lost 6 bases and 7 bases, in that order; junction bases with no gene match: 8. CDR1 and CDR2 (germline): SNHLY, FYNNEI. CDR3 bases: TGTGCCAGCAGACCGCACAGGGGAACTGAAAAACTGTTTTTT. As protein: CASRPHRGTEKLFF.

The genes are TRBV10-3 and TRBJ1-1; D unclear. Germline values: CDR1 ENHRY, CDR2 SYGVKD. The germline V and J ends were trimmed by 3 bases and 7 bases, with 6 bases remaining between them. The CDR3 has 11 residues. The CDR3 loop is CAISDELEAFF. The CDR3 DNA reads TGTGCCATCAGTGATGAACTTGAAGCTTTCTTT.

The gene calls are TRBV28 and TRBJ2-5, with 10 bases identical to TRBD1. V trimming: 10 bases; J trimming: 6 bases; junction bases outside the gene matches: 5. This CDR3 has 12 residues. CDR1 and CDR2 from the germline V gene are MDHEN and SYDVKM. The CDR3 is CATDRGRQTQYF. CDR3 DNA: TGTGCCACTGACAGGGGGCGGCAGACCCAGTACTTC.

The chain recombines TRBV4-2 with TRBJ2-2; 7 bases are shared with TRBD2. V lost 2 bases to trimming and J lost 11 bases; unmatched junction nucleotides: 8. The CDR3 has 14 amino acids. CDR1 is LGHNA and CDR2 is YNFKEQ in the germline V gene. Here the CDR3 reads CASSQTGGSGELFF. The CDR3 nucleotides read TGTGCCAGCAGCCAAACGGGCGGGAGCGGTGAGCTGTTTTTT.

The sample holds a few counts of this clone. For the CDR3, the DNA is TGTGCCAGCAGCCGCTGGGGGAGCGGGAGAGATACGCAGTATTTT. Protein: CASSRWGSGRDTQYF. V usage is TRBV11-2 and J usage is TRBJ2-3, with TRBD2 matching 8 bases. Germline loops: CDR1 SGHAT, CDR2 FQNNGV. The CDR3 is 15 amino acids. The V and J ends lost 5 bases and 5 bases, in that order; junction bases with no gene match: 9.

This sequence joins TRBV6-5 and TRBJ2-2; 7 bases fit TRBD2. The CDR3 has 14 amino acids. Trimming at V came to 0 bases and at J to 6 bases, leaving 1 base not matched to a gene. Germline CDR1 is MNHEY and CDR2 is SVGAGI. CDR3 sequence reads: CASSYSTSPGELFF. Written as DNA, the CDR3 is TGTGCCAGCAGTTACTCGACTAGCCCCGGGGAGCTGTTTTTT.

The chain employs TRBV19 and TRBJ2-1, with 7 bases lining up with TRBD2. V was pared by 4 bases and J by 8 bases, with 14 bases of the junction left unmatched. The CDR3 runs to 16 residues. Germline-derived CDR1 and CDR2 are LNHDA and SQIVND (reference sequence). CDR3 residues: CASSRRAGAFYDEQFF. The CDR3 region has the DNA TGTGCCAGTAGTAGGCGGGCGGGAGCGTTTTACGATGAGCAGTTCTTC.

This clone was seen at least ten times. J is TRBJ1-5 and V is TRBV6-1; the D is unclear. With 0 bases removed from V and 4 bases from J, the gap between germline ends came to 4 bases. CDR1 MNHNS and CDR2 SASEGT come from the germline V gene. The length of the CDR3 is 13 residues. The CDR3 DNA follows: TGTGCCAGCAGTGAAGCCGAGAATCAGCCCCAGCATTTT. Its translation: CASSEAENQPQHF.

The chain links TRBV18 to TRBJ1-2; perhaps TRBD1 as D (5 bases). The CDR3 extends over 15 amino acids. V was shortened by 0 bases and J by 8 bases, with 16 bases between the two germline ends. Germline lookup yields CDR1 KGHSH and CDR2 LQKENI. The CDR3 reads CASSPPEGRVGGYTF. CDR3 nucleotides: TGTGCCAGCTCACCACCGGAGGGGAGAGTGGGAGGCTACACCTTC.

This clone was seen once. V gene TRBV9 combines with J gene TRBJ1-1; TRBD1 aligns across 8 bases. Germline lookup yields CDR1 SGDLS and CDR2 YYNGEE. There are 15 residues in the CDR3. After removal of 4 bases from V and 3 bases from J, the junction contained 8 bases not matched to a gene. As DNA, the CDR3 is TGTGCCAGCAGCCCTACAGGGGGTGAGGACACTGAAGCTTTCTTT. Protein product: CASSPTGGEDTEAFF.

The rearrangement uses TRBV28 and TRBJ2-7; 7 bases align to TRBD1. The V segment lost 7 bases and the J segment 2 bases; nucleotides outside the gene matches: 8. CDR3 size: 14 residues. CDR1 is MDHEN, CDR2 SYDVKM, per germline. This chain's CDR3 is CASTRQGLTYEQYF. DNA for the CDR3: TGTGCCAGCACTCGACAGGGTTTAACCTACGAGCAGTACTTC.

This chain links TRBV25-1 with TRBJ1-5, with a weak D call TRBD1 (5 bases). Trimming took off 5 bases at V and 5 bases at J, with 13 bases between the two ends. This CDR3 is built from 14 residues. In germline, CDR1 is MGHDK, CDR2 SYGVNS. The CDR3: CASSITGKDQPQHF. The CDR3, as DNA: TGTGCCAGCAGTATAACAGGAAAAGATCAGCCCCAGCATTTT.

The V and J genes are TRBV27 and TRBJ2-7, with 8 bases identical to TRBD1. Germline V gene data show CDR1 as MNHEY and CDR2 as SMNVEV (reference sequence). Trimming at V came to 8 bases and at J to 6 bases, leaving 6 bases not matched to a gene. There are 12 residues in the CDR3. The CDR3 loop reads CASGDRFVEQYF. CDR3 DNA sequence: TGTGCCAGCGGGGACAGGTTTGTCGAGCAGTACTTC.

The chain combines TRBV28 with TRBJ1-6; TRBD1 matches 9 bases. J was trimmed by 7 bases and V by 6 bases; bases with no gene match: 10. Germline lookup yields CDR1 MDHEN and CDR2 SYDVKM. This CDR3 region has 16 residues. The CDR3 region is CASSPTGGQQNSPLHF. CDR3 in DNA: TGTGCCAGCAGCCCCACAGGGGGCCAACAAAATTCACCCCTCCACTTT.

V and J are TRBV27 and TRBJ2-3; weak D call: TRBD2 (5 bases). Trimming stripped 4 bases from V and 0 bases from J, with 17 bases between. Germline lookup yields CDR1 MNHEY and CDR2 SMNVEV (reference sequence). This CDR3 has 17 amino acids. CDR3 in amino acids: CASSSPYLSGSTDTQYF. DNA of the CDR3: TGTGCCAGCAGTTCCCCGTATCTGTCGGGGAGCACAGATACGCAGTATTTT.

This chain links TRBV19 with TRBJ1-2; no firm D call. CDR3 length equals 13 residues. Germline V CDR1 and CDR2: LNHDA, SQIVND (reference sequence). V lost 3 bases and J 3 bases, leaving 8 bases between the germline ends. CDR3 loop: CASSIESYYGYTF. Written as DNA, the CDR3 is TGTGCCAGTAGTATCGAGAGTTACTATGGCTACACCTTC.

The CDR3 protein is CASSYSASFYNSPLHF. Here the CDR3 DNA reads TGTGCCAGCAGTTACTCGGCCAGTTTTTATAATTCACCCCTCCACTTT. The V and J genes are TRBV6-5 and TRBJ1-6; D unclear. V was clipped by 0 bases and J by 4 bases, with 10 bases between them. This CDR3 has 16 residues. Germline V gives CDR1 MNHEY, CDR2 SVGAGI.

The rearrangement uses TRBV7-9 and TRBJ1-3; the D is unclear. The CDR3 runs to 13 residues. CDR1 and CDR2 from the germline V gene are SEHNR and FQNEAQ (reference sequence). Trimming shortened V by 3 bases and J by 4 bases, and 7 bases separated the two germline ends. As DNA, the CDR3 is TGTGCCAGCAGCTTGAGGAGAGGAAACACCATATATTTT. It is translated as CASSLRRGNTIYF.

This chain uses TRBV5-4 with TRBJ2-1; 11 bases match TRBD2. The CDR3 runs 18 residues. J gave up 0 bases and V 5 bases, and 10 bases lay outside the gene matches. Germline V gives CDR1 SGHNT, CDR2 YYREEE (reference sequence). Here the CDR3 DNA reads TGTGCCAGCAGTTCCGGGACTAGCGGACCTAGCTCCTACAATGAGCAGTTCTTC. This gives the protein CASSSGTSGPSSYNEQFF.